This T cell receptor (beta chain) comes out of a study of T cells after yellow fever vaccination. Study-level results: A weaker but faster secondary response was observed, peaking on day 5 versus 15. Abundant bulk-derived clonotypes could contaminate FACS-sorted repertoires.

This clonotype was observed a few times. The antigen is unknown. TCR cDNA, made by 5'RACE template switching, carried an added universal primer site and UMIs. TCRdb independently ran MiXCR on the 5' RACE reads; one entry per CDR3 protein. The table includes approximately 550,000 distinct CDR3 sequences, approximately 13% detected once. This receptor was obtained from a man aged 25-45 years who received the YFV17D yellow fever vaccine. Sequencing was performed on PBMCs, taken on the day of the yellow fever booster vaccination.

In DNA, the CDR3 is TGCGCCAGCAGCTTTAGGACTACCAGCAATGAGCAGTTCTTC. Encoded protein: CASSFRTTSNEQFF. V and J are TRBV5-1 and TRBJ2-1; D is perhaps TRBD2 (6 bases). Trimming removed 2 bases from V and 6 bases from J, with 12 bases in between. This CDR3 is built from 14 residues. Germline assignment: CDR1 SGHRS and CDR2 YFSETQ.